This TCR beta chain was obtained from a study of cytomegalovirus exposure and HLA in healthy donors. Regarding donors, all were healthy bone marrow donors. There are 15 residues in the CDR3. V dropped 5 bases and J dropped 3 bases, with 17 bases sitting between them. CDR1 and CDR2 from the germline V gene are SGHTA and FQGNSA. The primer mix had 60 Vbeta and 13 Jbeta primers. Sequencing was performed with immunoSEQ multiplex PCR; in TCRdb, only in-frame clones are kept and a portion is missing. Seen here are approximately 150,000 clones, 75% to 80% observed once, and the top ten hold 0.5% to 0.85%. Sequenced sample: PBMCs. The sequence came from a male donor in good health and CMV-seronegative. The V gene is TRBV7-2, the J gene TRBJ2-7; tentatively, D is TRBD2 (7 bases). The CDR3 DNA follows: TGTGCCAGCAGCCCTCGGGGGGCCAACAACTACGAGCAGTACTTC. This sequence encodes CASSPRGANNYEQYF.